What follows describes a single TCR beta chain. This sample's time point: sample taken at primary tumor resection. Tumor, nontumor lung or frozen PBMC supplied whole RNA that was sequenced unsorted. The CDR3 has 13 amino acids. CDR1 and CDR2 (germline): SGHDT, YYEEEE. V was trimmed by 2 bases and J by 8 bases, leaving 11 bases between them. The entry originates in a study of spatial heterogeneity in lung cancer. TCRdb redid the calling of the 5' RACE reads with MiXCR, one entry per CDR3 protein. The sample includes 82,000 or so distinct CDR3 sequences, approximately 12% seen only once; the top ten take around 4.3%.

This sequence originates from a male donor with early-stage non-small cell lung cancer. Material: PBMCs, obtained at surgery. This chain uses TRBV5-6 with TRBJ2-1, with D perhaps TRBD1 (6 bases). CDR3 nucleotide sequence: TGTGCCAGCAGCTTTGGGACATCAGATGAGCAGTTCTTC. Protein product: CASSFGTSDEQFF.